This T cell receptor beta chain was documented in a study of T cell repertoires in cytomegalovirus infection. Overall study: Signatures in public TCR beta sequences pointed to both CMV infection and matching HLA type. Study-level points and caveats: The ex vivo response showed dominance by HLA-C-restricted CMV-specific TCR beta clonotypes. Carriers of CMV plus the relevant HLA were identified by cumulative public TCR beta family frequency.

Per germline, CDR1 SEHNR and CDR2 FQNEAQ (reference sequence). The CDR3 consists of 14 residues. With 5 bases clipped from V and 7 bases from J, the junction kept 5 bases outside the gene matches. TCRdb analysed the reads with MiXCR anew, one entry per CDR3 protein. The sample has some 150,000 distinct CDR3 sequences, about 6% seen once. Worth noting for this clonotype: Its cognate antigen is unknown.

V and J are TRBV7-9 and TRBJ2-7; 13 nucleotides align to TRBD2. Sequencing was performed on PBMCs. This TCR was recovered from a human donor in good health (CMV status not recorded). Some clones in this sample may be carry-over from other donors' samples. CDR3 DNA: TGTGCCAGCAGCACACTAGCGGGGGGGCTTGAGCAGTACTTC. This codes for CASSTLAGGLEQYF. Combining the CDR3 with reference TRBV7-9 and TRBJ2-7 gives the whole variable domain DTGVSQNPRHKITKRGQNVTFRCDPISEHNRLYWYRQTLGQGPEFLTYFQNEAQLEKSRLLSDRFSAERPKGSFSTLEIQRTEQGDSAMYLCASSTLAGGLEQYFGPGTRLTVT.